The source of this T cell receptor (beta chain) is a study of blood T cell repertoires in COVID-19. Study-level background: Collection of acute and convalescent COVID-19 samples took place in the United States, Italy and Spain. PBMCs, B-cell-depleted T cells, or T cells were the source of the cDNA or gDNA that made up the material.

Trimming pared 3 bases from V and 1 base from J, leaving 17 bases between. From germline, CDR1 is SGHDT and CDR2 YYEEEE. This CDR3 comprises 17 residues. In the source study's methods: Researchers report that nucleated cell counts were estimated from reference gene primer amplification. TCRdb's copy holds only in-frame clones and misses some; the assay was immunoSEQ multiplex PCR. Clone size and V and J calls were adopted from that table, with D and trimming inferred from the DNA. The data show 25,000 to 30,000 clones, roughly 89% seen once. V usage is TRBV5-6 and J usage is TRBJ2-4; possibly TRBD2 for D (6 bases). The clonotype was recovered from a human donor with acute or convalescent COVID-19. The donor label of this sample is uncertain. The sample was peripheral blood. The CDR3 sequence is CASSYFSGSLAKNIQYF. CDR3 sequence (DNA): TGTGCCAGCAGCTATTTTAGCGGATCTCTGGCCAAAAACATTCAGTACTTC.